This T cell receptor beta chain comes out of a study of CD8+CD57+ T cells in acquired aplastic anemia. Looking at the study overall: Sorted CD4+ and CD8+ cells gave a mean 3.2 ug DNA, range roughly 0.2 to 27.4 ug.

The sample holds many counts of this clonotype. Profiling of TCR beta VDJ combinations and CDR3 sequences used genomic DNA as template. TCRdb fed the reads into MiXCR, producing one record per CDR3 protein. The data show around 200,000 distinct CDR3 sequences, roughly 50% seen once. Only patients with CD8+CD57+ cell expansion on flow cytometry were chosen for sequencing. In all patients, the disease was severe acquired aplastic anemia. The sequence was collected from a human donor with aplastic anemia. Sequenced: sorted CD4+, CD8+, or CD8+CD57+ T cells (not recorded which) from PBMCs.

This CDR3 reads CASLGTGPTDTQYF. The CDR3 DNA is TGTGCCAGCCTTGGGACAGGGCCCACAGATACGCAGTATTTT. This sequence joins TRBV6-1 and TRBJ2-3; the match to TRBD1 covers 9 bases. This CDR3 comprises 14 residues. V was clipped by 8 bases and J by 2 bases; unmatched bases: 5. Germline assignment: CDR1 MNHNS and CDR2 SASEGT.